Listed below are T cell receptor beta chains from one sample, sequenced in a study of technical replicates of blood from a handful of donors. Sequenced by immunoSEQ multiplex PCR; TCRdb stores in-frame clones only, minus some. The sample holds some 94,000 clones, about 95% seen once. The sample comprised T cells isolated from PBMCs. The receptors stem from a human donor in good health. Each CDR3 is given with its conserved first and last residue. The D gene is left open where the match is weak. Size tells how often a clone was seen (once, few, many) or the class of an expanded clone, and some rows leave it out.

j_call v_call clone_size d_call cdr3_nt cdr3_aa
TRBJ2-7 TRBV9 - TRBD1 TGTGCCAGCAGCGCCGGACAGGGACGCGAGCAGTACTTC CASSAGQGREQYF
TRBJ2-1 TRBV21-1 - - TGTGCCACTTCGACTAGCGGGAGGGTAAAAAACGGGAATGAGCAGTTCTTC CATSTSGRVKNGNEQFF
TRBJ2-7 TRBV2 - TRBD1 TGTGCCAGCAGACCCGGGACAGCCTCCTACGAGCAGTACTTC CASRPGTASYEQYF
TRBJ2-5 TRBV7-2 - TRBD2 TGTGCCAGCAGCCCGATTAGCGGGATAGAGACCCAGTACTTC CASSPISGIETQYF
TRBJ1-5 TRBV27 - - TGTGCCAGCAGTATAAACAGGGCGAGTCAGCCCCAGCATTTT CASSINRASQPQHF
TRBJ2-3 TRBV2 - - TGTGCCAGCAGCGCCCTAGGTACGCAGTATTTT CASSALGTQYF
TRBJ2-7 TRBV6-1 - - TGTGCCAGCAGTCGCTTGGGGGGCTCCTACGAGCAGTACTTC CASSRLGGSYEQYF
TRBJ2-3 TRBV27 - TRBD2 TGTGCCAGCAGTTTTATTCTAGCGGGATGGAATGGTACAGATACGCAGTATTTT CASSFILAGWNGTDTQYF
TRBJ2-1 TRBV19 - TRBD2 TGTGCCAGTAGTATCGCGGGAGGGATCTACAATGAGCAGTTCTTC CASSIAGGIYNEQFF
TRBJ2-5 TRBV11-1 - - TGTGCCAGCAGCTTAGAGCCGAGGCTACGGGAGACCCAGTACTTC CASSLEPRLRETQYF
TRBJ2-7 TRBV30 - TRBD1 TGTGCCTGTAACGGACAGGTCTTTTCCTACGAGCAGTACTTC CACNGQVFSYEQYF
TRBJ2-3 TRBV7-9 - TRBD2 TGTGCCAGCAGCTTAGGGCGAGCGGGAGGTGATACGCAGTATTTT CASSLGRAGGDTQYF
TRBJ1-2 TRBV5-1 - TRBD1 TGCGCCGGCTTTCAGGGGGACCTTACCTACTATGGCTACACCTTC CAGFQGDLTYYGYTF
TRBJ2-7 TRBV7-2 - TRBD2 TGTGCCAGCAGCTTTCAGAGCGGGAATTCCTACGAGCAGTACTTC CASSFQSGNSYEQYF
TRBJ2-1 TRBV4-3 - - TGCGCCAGCAGCTATACAGGGACCGAGTTCAATGAGCAGTTCTTC CASSYTGTEFNEQFF
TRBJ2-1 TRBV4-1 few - TGCGCCAGCAGCCAAGACACGGGAACCTACAATGAGCAGTTCTTC CASSQDTGTYNEQFF
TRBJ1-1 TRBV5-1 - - TGCGCCAGCAGCTTCACAGCCTTGAACACTGAAGCTTTCTTT CASSFTALNTEAFF
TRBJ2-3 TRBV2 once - TGTGCCAGCCTCCCCGAGCGGAGGGAGCGCACAGATACGCAGTATTTT CASLPERRERTDTQYF
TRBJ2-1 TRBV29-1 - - TGCAGCGTGATACAGGGTATATTTAGGTTCTTC CSVIQGIFRFF
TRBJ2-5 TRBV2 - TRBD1 TGTGCCAGCAGTTCGACAGGGCAAGAGACCCAGTACTTC CASSSTGQETQYF
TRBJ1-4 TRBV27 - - TGTGCCAGCAGTTCGGGGAGGGAAGATGAAAAACTGTTTTTT CASSSGREDEKLFF
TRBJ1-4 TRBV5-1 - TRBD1 TGCGCCAGCAGCTTGGGACAGGGGGCTGAAAAACTGTTTTTT CASSLGQGAEKLFF
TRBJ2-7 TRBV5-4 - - TGTGCCAGCAGCTTGGAGGCGGGACGCTCCTACGAGCAGTACTTC CASSLEAGRSYEQYF
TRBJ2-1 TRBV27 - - TGTGCCAGCAGTTTACTCCATGAGCAGTTCTTC CASSLLHEQFF